This T cell receptor beta chain was sequenced during a study of T cell repertoires in cytomegalovirus infection. About the research overall: Public TCR beta signatures indicated both CMV infection and matching HLA type.

General study results and limits: Cumulative public TCR beta family frequency identified carriers of CMV plus the relevant HLA. HLA-C-restricted CMV clonotypes gave the most frequent clonotype in two of eight donors.

Details on this clonotype: Its antigen is unknown.

TCRdb reprocessed the reads via MiXCR and lists one record per CDR3 protein. The table lists 750,000 to 900,000 distinct CDR3 sequences, 25% to 35% of them singletons. V was pared by 6 bases and J by 1 base, with 10 bases between. CDR1 is MNHEY, CDR2 SMNVEV, per germline (reference sequence). The CDR3 runs 14 residues. The chain is built from TRBV27 and TRBJ1-5; possible D gene TRBD1, 5 bases. The origin of this receptor is a human donor in good health (CMV status not recorded). Some clones in this sample may be carry-over from other donors' samples. Here the sequenced sample was cultured CD8+ T cells from PBMCs, taken from culture after CMV antigen stimulation. CDR3 protein: CASRWRGSNQPQHF. CDR3 nucleotide sequence: TGTGCCAGCAGATGGAGGGGAAGCAATCAGCCCCAGCATTTT.